This T cell receptor beta chain was obtained from a study of cytomegalovirus exposure and HLA in healthy donors. The PCR ran on 60 Vbeta and 13 Jbeta primers. Here immunoSEQ multiplex PCR was the method, and the copy in TCRdb shows in-frame clones only, minus some. The table has more than 95,000 clones, 75% to 80% seen once. CDR1 is SGHAT and CDR2 is FQNNGV in the germline V gene. V lost 5 bases to trimming and J lost 6 bases; unmatched junction nucleotides: 15. This CDR3 region has 17 residues. This sequence originates from a man aged 55-75 years in good health and CMV-seropositive. The chain links TRBV11-2 to TRBJ1-4, with 7 bases aligning to TRBD1. The sequencing sample was made of PBMCs. CDR3 bases: TGTGCCAGCAGCGGAAGGGACAGTTGGTATTCTGATGAAAAACTGTTTTTT. Residues: CASSGRDSWYSDEKLFF.